The 21 T cell receptor beta chains reported below all come from one sample, sequenced in a study of neoadjuvant nivolumab and ipilimumab in lung cancer. Data came from immunoSEQ multiplex PCR; TCRdb stores just in-frame clones and leaves some out. The table has about 18,000 clones, around 87% seen once; the top ten hold 2% to 2.5%. Source: peripheral blood, taken before neoadjuvant nivolumab, alone or with ipilimumab. The receptors originated from an adult with non-small cell lung cancer.

The genes are TRBV7-2 and TRBJ1-1, with D hard to call. V dropped 0 bases and J dropped 1 base, with 9 bases sitting between them. The CDR3 is made up of 15 amino acids. Germline CDR1 is SGHTA and CDR2 is FQGNSA. Here the CDR3 DNA reads TGTGCCAGCAGCTTAGCGGGATCGGAGAACACTGAAGCTTTCTTT. This gives the protein CASSLAGSENTEAFF.

The chain has TRBV10-3 and TRBJ2-2; 7 bases agree with TRBD1. Germline V gene lookup returns CDR1 ENHRY and CDR2 SYGVKD. The ends lost 6 bases at V and 7 bases at J; junction bases unmatched: 2. The CDR3 runs to 12 residues. CDR3: CAIRQGNGELFF. CDR3 in DNA: TGTGCCATCAGACAGGGGAACGGGGAGCTGTTTTTT.

The chain uses TRBV6-5 and TRBJ2-7; TRBD1 matches at 7 bases. CDR3 length equals 12 residues. The junction had 4 bases not matched to a gene; V was cut back by 6 bases and J by 5 bases. Per the germline V gene, CDR1 is MNHEY and CDR2 is SVGAGI. The CDR3 DNA follows: TGTGCCAGCAGCCCAGGGGGTAACGAGCAGTACTTC. Its protein product is CASSPGGNEQYF.

The chain couples TRBV28 to TRBJ2-7, with D unclear. V was cut by 5 bases and J by 4 bases, with 6 bases left in between. The CDR3 has 11 residues. The V gene's germline CDR1 is MDHEN and CDR2 SYDVKM. For the CDR3, the DNA is TGTGCCAGCAGTGGTCTTTACGAGCAGTACTTC. Protein sequence: CASSGLYEQYF.

The chain carries TRBV6-5 and TRBJ1-5; TRBD1 agrees at 8 bases. Trimming at V came to 5 bases and at J to 2 bases, leaving 2 bases not matched to a gene. The CDR3 runs 14 residues. The germline gives CDR1 MNHEY, CDR2 SVGAGI. CDR3 sequence: CASSQTGGNQPQHF. In DNA form, the CDR3 reads TGTGCCAGCAGTCAGACAGGGGGCAATCAGCCCCAGCATTTT.

The CDR3 loop is CASSAGQARNTEAFF. For the CDR3, the DNA is TGTGCCAGCAGCGCAGGACAGGCCAGGAACACTGAAGCTTTCTTT. The chain combines TRBV14 with TRBJ1-1, with 7 bases identical to TRBD1. CDR1 is SGHDN and CDR2 is FVKESK in the germline V gene. CDR3 size: 15 residues. V shed 5 bases and J 1 base; nucleotides not matched to a gene: 7.

This clone was observed a few times. The chain couples TRBV19 to TRBJ2-2; D not resolved. The CDR3 has 13 residues. Germline values: CDR1 LNHDA, CDR2 SQIVND (reference sequence). The V and J ends lost 5 bases and 7 bases respectively, with 11 bases between them. CDR3 region: CASSLGWGGELFF. CDR3 sequence (DNA): TGTGCCAGTAGTCTCGGGTGGGGCGGGGAGCTGTTTTTT.

V and J are TRBV5-4 and TRBJ2-7; 7 bases fit TRBD2. Germline CDR1 and CDR2: SGHNT and YYREEE (reference sequence). This CDR3 is built from 15 residues. V was pared by 0 bases and J by 6 bases, with 9 bases of the junction left unmatched. In nucleotides, the CDR3 is TGTGCCAGCAGCTTGGGGAGTGGAGCGGGACGCGAGCAGTACTTC. Translated: CASSLGSGAGREQYF.

The chain combines TRBV29-1 with TRBJ1-1, with 10 bases matching TRBD1. This CDR3 contains 13 residues. V shed 6 bases, J shed 5 bases, and the junction held 6 bases outside the gene matches. Germline-derived CDR1 and CDR2 are SQVTM and ANQGSEA. The DNA for the CDR3 is TGCAGCGTCGCGGACAGGGGGAGGACTGAAGCTTTCTTT. Encoded protein: CSVADRGRTEAFF.

The chain carries TRBV7-2 and TRBJ1-2, with TRBD1 matching over 7 bases. The germline gives CDR1 SGHTA, CDR2 FQGNSA. There are 13 residues in the CDR3. J lost 7 bases, V lost 5 bases, and 7 bases had no gene match. The CDR3 loop reads CASSPGQSRGYTF. In nucleotides, the CDR3 is TGTGCCAGCAGCCCGGGACAGTCTCGTGGCTACACCTTC.

This clone occurred a few times. V is TRBV7-3 and J is TRBJ1-1, with D possibly TRBD1 on 6 matching bases. CDR1 SGHTA and CDR2 FQGTGA come from the germline V gene. CDR3 length equals 13 residues. Trimming shortened V by 4 bases and J by 3 bases, and 9 bases separated the two germline ends. CDR3 sequence: CASSWDKHTEAFF. The CDR3 bases are TGTGCCAGCAGCTGGGACAAACACACTGAAGCTTTCTTT.

This chain links TRBV6-5 with TRBJ2-2; 11 bases map to TRBD2. The J segment lost 1 base and the V segment lost 2 bases, leaving 0 bases of the junction unmatched. The CDR3 sequence is 16 residues long. CDR1 is MNHEY and CDR2 is SVGAGI in the germline V gene. CDR3 in DNA: TGTGCCAGCAGTTACGGACTAGCGGGGAACACCGGGGAGCTGTTTTTT. Translating it yields CASSYGLAGNTGELFF.

The chain is built from TRBV28 and TRBJ2-2; the D gene is possibly TRBD1 (5 bases). This CDR3 comprises 15 residues. The germline V gene encodes CDR1 MDHEN and CDR2 SYDVKM. Between the trimmed V and J ends, which lost 1 base and 4 bases, there was a span of 10 bases. The CDR3 here is CASSLFGQTTGELFF. The CDR3 bases are TGTGCCAGCAGTTTATTTGGACAAACCACCGGGGAGCTGTTTTTT.

This chain joins TRBV30 and TRBJ2-1; 12 bases are a match to TRBD2. This CDR3 contains 13 residues. Germline V gene data show CDR1 as GTSNPN and CDR2 as SVGIG (reference sequence). V lost 5 bases to trimming and J lost 4 bases; unmatched junction nucleotides: 0. The CDR3 spells CAWGTSGYNEQFF. DNA of the CDR3: TGTGCCTGGGGGACTAGCGGGTACAATGAGCAGTTCTTC.

V and J are TRBV14 and TRBJ2-7; perhaps TRBD1 as D (6 bases). The CDR3 has 16 amino acids. Germline V gene sequence: CDR1 SGHDN, CDR2 FVKESK. V dropped 1 base and J dropped 2 bases, with 15 bases sitting between them. The CDR3 is CASSQGRGTDPYEQYF. The CDR3 DNA is TGTGCCAGCAGCCAAGGAAGGGGGACGGACCCCTACGAGCAGTACTTC.

This chain uses TRBV9 with TRBJ2-1; the match to TRBD2 covers 7 bases. The germline CDR1 and CDR2 sequences are SGDLS and YYNGEE. With 5 bases clipped from V and 6 bases from J, the junction kept 8 bases outside the gene matches. CDR3 size: 14 residues. Here the CDR3 reads CASSGGGEGNEQFF. CDR3 coding DNA: TGTGCCAGCAGTGGGGGGGGAGAGGGCAATGAGCAGTTCTTC.

This chain links TRBV5-6 with TRBJ1-1; TRBD1 matches 9 bases. The CDR3 has 16 amino acids. V was pared by 3 bases and J by 1 base, with 7 bases of the junction left unmatched. Germline V lookup: CDR1 SGHDT, CDR2 YYEEEE. CDR3 amino acids: CASSSEDRGSNTEAFF. The DNA for the CDR3 is TGTGCCAGCAGCTCCGAGGACAGGGGATCGAACACTGAAGCTTTCTTT.

This sequence joins TRBV7-9 and TRBJ2-7, with D possibly being TRBD1 (7 bases). Germline loops: CDR1 SEHNR, CDR2 FQNEAQ (reference sequence). The ends were cut back, 5 bases at V and 2 bases at J, with 16 bases in the middle. CDR3 length: 15 amino acids. CDR3 DNA sequence: TGTGCCAGCAGCCCGGTCCCAGGGGGGACCTACGAGCAGTACTTC. It encodes CASSPVPGGTYEQYF.

The chain couples TRBV5-4 to TRBJ2-7; 8 positions match TRBD1. Germline CDR1 reads SGHNT; CDR2 reads YYREEE (reference sequence). Unmatched junction bases numbered 5, after V lost 4 bases and J lost 2 bases. The CDR3 loop spans 14 amino acids. CDR3 sequence (DNA): TGTGCCAGCAGCCTAGGGACAGGCCCCTACGAGCAGTACTTC. Translation gives CASSLGTGPYEQYF. Drawing the rest from reference TRBV5-4 and TRBJ2-7, the complete variable domain is ETGVTQSPTHLIKTRGQQVTLRCSSQSGHNTVSWYQQALGQGPQFIFQYYREEENGRGNFPPRFSGLQFPNYSSELNVNALELDDSALYLCASSLGTGPYEQYFGPGTRLTVT.

The J gene is TRBJ2-5, the V gene TRBV7-9, with D possibly TRBD2 on 6 matching bases. The CDR3 contains 14 residues. Germline loops: CDR1 SEHNR, CDR2 FQNEAQ (reference sequence). The germline V and J ends were trimmed by 5 bases and 5 bases, with 15 bases remaining between them. The chain's CDR3 is CASSPGLQVETQYF. As DNA, the CDR3 is TGTGCCAGCAGCCCGGGACTCCAGGTGGAGACCCAGTACTTC.

The CDR3: CATARDTPKETQYF. CDR3 nucleotides: TGTGCCACCGCCCGGGACACCCCAAAAGAGACCCAGTACTTC. The chain employs TRBV2 and TRBJ2-5; TRBD1 is a possible D gene (6 bases). CDR3 length: 14 amino acids. V lost 10 bases and J 3 bases, leaving 18 bases between the germline ends. Germline CDR1 and CDR2: SNHLY and FYNNEI.